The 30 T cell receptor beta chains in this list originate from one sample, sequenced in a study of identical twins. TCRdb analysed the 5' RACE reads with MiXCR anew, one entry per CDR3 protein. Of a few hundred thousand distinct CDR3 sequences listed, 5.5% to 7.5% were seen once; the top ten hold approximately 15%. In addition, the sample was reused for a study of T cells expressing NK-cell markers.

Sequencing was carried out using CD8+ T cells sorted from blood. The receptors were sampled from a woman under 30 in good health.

The CDR3 loop reads CASSPGVQVHGYTF. CDR3 coding DNA: TGTGCCAGCAGCCCAGGGGTACAGGTTCACGGCTACACCTTC. The rearrangement links TRBV13 to TRBJ1-2, with a tentative D call TRBD1 (6 bases). V lost 5 bases, J lost 8 bases, and 18 bases lay in between. Germline V lookup: CDR1 PRHDT, CDR2 FYEKMQ (reference sequence). The CDR3 extends over 14 amino acids.

The CDR3 loop is CASSPGVLCETQYF. The CDR3 coding sequence is TGTGCCAGCAGCCCCGGGGTGCTCTGTGAGACCCAGTACTTC. The chain recombines TRBV5-6 with TRBJ2-5; a possible D gene is TRBD2 (5 bases). This CDR3 is 14 amino acids long. V lost 4 bases and J lost 5, with 15 bases in between. CDR1 is SGHDT and CDR2 is YYEEEE in the germline V gene.

The CDR3 DNA reads TGTGCCAGCAGCCCAGCCCCTATTCACGGGCCGAGGGCTTTCTTT. The encoded protein is CASSPAPIHGPRAFF. The chain joins TRBV7-8 to TRBJ1-1, with D unclear. V was trimmed by 5 bases and J by 11 bases, leaving 24 bases between them. The germline CDR1 and CDR2 sequences are SGHVS and FQNEAQ. CDR3 length equals 15 residues.

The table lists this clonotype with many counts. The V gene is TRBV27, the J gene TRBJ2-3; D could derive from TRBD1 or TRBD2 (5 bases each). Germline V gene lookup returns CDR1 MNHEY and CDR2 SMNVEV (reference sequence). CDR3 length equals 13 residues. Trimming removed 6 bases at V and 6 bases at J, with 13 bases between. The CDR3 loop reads CASSLRGADTQYF. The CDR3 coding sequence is TGTGCCAGCAGCTTGAGAGGGGCCGATACGCAGTATTTT.

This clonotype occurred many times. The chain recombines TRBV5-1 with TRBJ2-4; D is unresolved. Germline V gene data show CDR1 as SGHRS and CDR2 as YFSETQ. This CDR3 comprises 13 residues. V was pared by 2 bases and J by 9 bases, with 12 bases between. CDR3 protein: CASSLIDAGIQYF. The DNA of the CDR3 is TGCGCCAGCAGCTTAATTGACGCCGGCATTCAGTACTTC.

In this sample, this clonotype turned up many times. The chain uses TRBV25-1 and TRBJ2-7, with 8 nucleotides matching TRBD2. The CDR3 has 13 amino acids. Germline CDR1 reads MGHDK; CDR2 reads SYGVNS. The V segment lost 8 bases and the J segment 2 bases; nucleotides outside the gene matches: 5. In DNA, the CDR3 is TGTGCCAGCGAGGCGGGGGGTACCTACGAGCAGTACTTC. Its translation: CASEAGGTYEQYF.

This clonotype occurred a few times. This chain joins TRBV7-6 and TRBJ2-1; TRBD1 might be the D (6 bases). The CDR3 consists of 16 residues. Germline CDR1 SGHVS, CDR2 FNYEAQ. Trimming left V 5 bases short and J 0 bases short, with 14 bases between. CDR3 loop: CASSRYRVSSYNEQFF. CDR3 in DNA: TGTGCCAGCAGCCGATACAGGGTGAGCTCCTACAATGAGCAGTTCTTC.

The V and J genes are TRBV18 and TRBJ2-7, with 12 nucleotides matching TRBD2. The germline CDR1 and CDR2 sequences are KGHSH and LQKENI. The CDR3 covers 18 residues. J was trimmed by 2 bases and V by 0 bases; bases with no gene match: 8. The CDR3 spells CASSPPRNPSGRAYEQYF. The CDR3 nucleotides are TGTGCCAGCTCACCACCGCGAAATCCTAGCGGGAGGGCCTACGAGCAGTACTTC.

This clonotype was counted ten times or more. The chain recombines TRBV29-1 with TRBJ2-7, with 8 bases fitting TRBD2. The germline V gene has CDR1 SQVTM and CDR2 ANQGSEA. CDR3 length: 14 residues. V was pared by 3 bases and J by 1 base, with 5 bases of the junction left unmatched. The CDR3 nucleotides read TGCAGCGTTGAGAGCGGGAGAGGGTCCTACGAGCAGTACTTC. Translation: CSVESGRGSYEQYF.

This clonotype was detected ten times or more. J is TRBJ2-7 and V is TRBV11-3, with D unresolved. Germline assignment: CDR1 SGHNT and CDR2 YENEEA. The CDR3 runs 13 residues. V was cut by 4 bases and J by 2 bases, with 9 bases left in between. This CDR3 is CASSSGDTYEQYF. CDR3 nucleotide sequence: TGTGCCAGCAGCTCCGGAGATACCTACGAGCAGTACTTC.

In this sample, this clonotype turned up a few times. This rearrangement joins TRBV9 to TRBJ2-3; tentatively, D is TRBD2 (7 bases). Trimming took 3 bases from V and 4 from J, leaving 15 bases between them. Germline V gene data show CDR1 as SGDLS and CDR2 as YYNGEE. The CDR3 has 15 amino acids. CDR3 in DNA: TGTGCCAGCAGCGATGAGGGGGGGCCTTCAGATACGCAGTATTTT. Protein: CASSDEGGPSDTQYF.

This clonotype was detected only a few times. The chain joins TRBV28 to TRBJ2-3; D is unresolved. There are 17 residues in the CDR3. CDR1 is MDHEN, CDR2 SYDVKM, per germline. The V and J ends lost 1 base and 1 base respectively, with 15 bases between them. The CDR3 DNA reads TGTGCCAGCAGTTTATCGTTGGGCTTCCGCGGCACAGATACGCAGTATTTT. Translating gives CASSLSLGFRGTDTQYF.

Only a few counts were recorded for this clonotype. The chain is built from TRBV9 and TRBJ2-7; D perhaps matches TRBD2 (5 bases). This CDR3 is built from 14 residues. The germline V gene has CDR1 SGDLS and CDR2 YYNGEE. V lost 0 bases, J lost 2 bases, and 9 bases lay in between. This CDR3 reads CASSVVDGTYEQYF. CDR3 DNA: TGTGCCAGCAGCGTAGTGGACGGGACCTACGAGCAGTACTTC. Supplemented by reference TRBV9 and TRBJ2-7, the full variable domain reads DSGVTQTPKHLITATGQRVTLRCSPRSGDLSVYWYQQSLDQGLQFLIQYYNGEERAKGNILERFSAQQFPDLHSELNLSSLELGDSALYFCASSVVDGTYEQYFGPGTRLTVT.

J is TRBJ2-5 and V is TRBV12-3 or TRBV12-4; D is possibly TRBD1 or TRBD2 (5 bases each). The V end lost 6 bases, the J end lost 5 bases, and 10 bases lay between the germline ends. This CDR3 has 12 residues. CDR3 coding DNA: TGTGCCAGCAGCCTGTGGGGGGAGACCCAGTACTTC. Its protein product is CASSLWGETQYF.

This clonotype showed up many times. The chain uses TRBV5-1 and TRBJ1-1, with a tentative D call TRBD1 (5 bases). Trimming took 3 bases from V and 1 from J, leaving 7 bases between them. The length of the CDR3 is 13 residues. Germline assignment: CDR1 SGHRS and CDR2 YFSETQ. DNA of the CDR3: TGCGCCAGCAGCTGGCAGGGGAACACTGAAGCTTTCTTT. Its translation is CASSWQGNTEAFF.

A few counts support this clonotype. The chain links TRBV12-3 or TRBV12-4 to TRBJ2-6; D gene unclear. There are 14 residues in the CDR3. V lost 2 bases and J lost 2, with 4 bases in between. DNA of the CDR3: TGTGCCAGCAGTTTAACTACTGGGGCCAACGTCCTGACTTTC. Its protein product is CASSLTTGANVLTF.

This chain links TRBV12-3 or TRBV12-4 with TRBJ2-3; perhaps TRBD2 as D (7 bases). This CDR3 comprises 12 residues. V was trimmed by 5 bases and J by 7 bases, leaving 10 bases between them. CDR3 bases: TGTGCCAGCAGTGAGGGGGGGTATACGCAGTATTTT. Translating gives CASSEGGYTQYF.

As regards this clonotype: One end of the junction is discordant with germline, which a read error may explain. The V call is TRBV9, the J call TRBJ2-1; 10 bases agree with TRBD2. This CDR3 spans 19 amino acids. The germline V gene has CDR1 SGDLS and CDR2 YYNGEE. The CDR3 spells CASSDPSGSHSGAVLWSTF. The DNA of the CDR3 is TGTGCCAGCAGCGACCCTAGCGGGAGCCACTCAGGAGCAGTTCTTTGGTCCACCTTC. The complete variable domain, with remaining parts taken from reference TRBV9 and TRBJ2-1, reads DSGVTQTPKHLITATGQRVTLRCSPRSGDLSVYWYQQSLDQGLQFLIQYYNGEERAKGNILERFSAQQFPDLHSELNLSSLELGDSALYFCASSDPSGSHSGAVLWSTFGPGTRLTVL.

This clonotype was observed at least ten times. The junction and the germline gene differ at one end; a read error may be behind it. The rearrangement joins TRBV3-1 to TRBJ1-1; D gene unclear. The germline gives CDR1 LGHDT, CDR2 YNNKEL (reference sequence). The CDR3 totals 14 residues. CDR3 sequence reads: CASSQVPGNTEAFF. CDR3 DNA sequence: TGCGCCAGCAGCCAAGTTCCGGGAAACACTGAAGCTTTCTTT.

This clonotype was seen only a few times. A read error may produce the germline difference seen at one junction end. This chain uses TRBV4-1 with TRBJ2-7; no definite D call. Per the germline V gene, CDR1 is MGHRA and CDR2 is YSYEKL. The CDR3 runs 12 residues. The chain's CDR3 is CASSEDTYEQYF. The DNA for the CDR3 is TGCGCCAGCAGCGAAGACACTTACGAGCAGTACTTC.

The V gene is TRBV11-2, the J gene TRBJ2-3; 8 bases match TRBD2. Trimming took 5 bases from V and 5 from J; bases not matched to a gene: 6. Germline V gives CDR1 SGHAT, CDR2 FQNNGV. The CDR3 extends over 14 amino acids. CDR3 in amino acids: CASSPREGVDTQYF. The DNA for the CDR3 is TGTGCCAGCAGCCCTCGGGAGGGGGTAGATACGCAGTATTTT.

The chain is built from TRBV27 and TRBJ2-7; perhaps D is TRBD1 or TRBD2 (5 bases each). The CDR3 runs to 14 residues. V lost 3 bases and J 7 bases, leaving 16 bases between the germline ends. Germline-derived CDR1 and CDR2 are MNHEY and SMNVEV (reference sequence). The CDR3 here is CASSLAGTLREQYF. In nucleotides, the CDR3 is TGTGCCAGCAGTTTGGCCGGGACGCTTCGAGAGCAGTACTTC.

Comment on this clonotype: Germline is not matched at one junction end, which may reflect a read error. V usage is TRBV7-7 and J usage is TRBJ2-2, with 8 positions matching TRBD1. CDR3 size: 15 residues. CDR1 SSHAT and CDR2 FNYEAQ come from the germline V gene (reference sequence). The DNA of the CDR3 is TGTGCTAGCAGCTCTTCAGGGGGCCGGAACGGGGAGCTGTTTTTT. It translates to CASSSSGGRNGELFF.

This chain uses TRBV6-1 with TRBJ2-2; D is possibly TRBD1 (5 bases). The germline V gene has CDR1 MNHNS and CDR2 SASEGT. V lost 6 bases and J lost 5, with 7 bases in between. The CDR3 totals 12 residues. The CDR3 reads CASRRQTGELFF. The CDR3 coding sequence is TGTGCCAGCAGGAGACAGACCGGGGAGCTGTTTTTT.

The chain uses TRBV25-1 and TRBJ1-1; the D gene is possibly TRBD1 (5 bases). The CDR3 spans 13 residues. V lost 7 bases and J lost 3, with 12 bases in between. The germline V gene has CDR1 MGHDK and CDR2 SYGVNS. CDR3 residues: CASTSGHYTEAFF. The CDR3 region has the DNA TGTGCCAGCACCTCCGGACATTACACTGAAGCTTTCTTT.

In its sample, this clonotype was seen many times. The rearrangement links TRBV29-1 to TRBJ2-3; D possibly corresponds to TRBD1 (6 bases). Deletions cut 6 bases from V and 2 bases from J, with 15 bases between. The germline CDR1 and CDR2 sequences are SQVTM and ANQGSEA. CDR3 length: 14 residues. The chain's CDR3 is CSVQNWGHTDTQYF. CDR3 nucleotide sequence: TGCAGCGTCCAGAATTGGGGGCACACAGATACGCAGTATTTT.

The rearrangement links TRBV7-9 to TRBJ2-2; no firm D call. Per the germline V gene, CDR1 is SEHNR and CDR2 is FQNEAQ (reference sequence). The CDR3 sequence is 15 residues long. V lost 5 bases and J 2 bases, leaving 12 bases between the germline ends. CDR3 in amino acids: CASSPSDGNTGELFF. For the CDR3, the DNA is TGTGCCAGCAGCCCTTCGGACGGTAACACCGGGGAGCTGTTTTTT.

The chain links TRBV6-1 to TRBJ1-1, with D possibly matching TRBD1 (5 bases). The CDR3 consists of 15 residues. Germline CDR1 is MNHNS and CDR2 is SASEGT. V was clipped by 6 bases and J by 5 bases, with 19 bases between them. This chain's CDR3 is CASRKMGEVGTEAFF. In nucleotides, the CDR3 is TGTGCCAGCAGGAAAATGGGGGAAGTTGGAACTGAAGCTTTCTTT.

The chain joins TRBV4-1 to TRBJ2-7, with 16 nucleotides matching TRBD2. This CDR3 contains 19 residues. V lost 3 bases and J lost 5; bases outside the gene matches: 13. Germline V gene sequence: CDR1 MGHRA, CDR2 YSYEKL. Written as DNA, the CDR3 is TGCGCCAGCAGCCACCCCGGGACTAGCGGGGGGGCCGGTAAGGACGAGCAGTACTTC. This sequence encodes CASSHPGTSGGAGKDEQYF.

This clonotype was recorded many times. CDR3 in DNA: TGTGCCACCAGCAGACCGGGACAGGGTGAGGAAAAACTGTTTTTT. Protein: CATSRPGQGEEKLFF. This chain connects TRBV15 to TRBJ1-4; 9 bases fit TRBD1. This CDR3 is built from 15 residues. Germline V gene lookup returns CDR1 LNHNV and CDR2 YYDKDF (reference sequence). The J segment lost 8 bases and the V segment lost 2 bases, leaving 6 bases of the junction unmatched.